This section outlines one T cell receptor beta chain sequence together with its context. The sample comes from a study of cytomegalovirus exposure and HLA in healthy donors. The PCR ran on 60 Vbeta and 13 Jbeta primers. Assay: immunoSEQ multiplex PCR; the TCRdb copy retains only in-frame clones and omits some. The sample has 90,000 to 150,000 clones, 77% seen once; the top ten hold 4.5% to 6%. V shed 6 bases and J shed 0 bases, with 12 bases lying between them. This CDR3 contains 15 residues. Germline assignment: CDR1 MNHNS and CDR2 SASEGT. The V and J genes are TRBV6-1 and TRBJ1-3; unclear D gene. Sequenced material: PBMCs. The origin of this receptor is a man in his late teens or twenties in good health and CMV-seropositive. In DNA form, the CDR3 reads TGTGCCAGCAGATACAGTTTGAGCTCTGGAAACACCATATATTTT. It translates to CASRYSLSSGNTIYF.